In its sample, the clone carrying this T cell receptor beta chain was seen many times. TCRdb fed the 5' RACE reads into MiXCR, producing one record per CDR3 protein. Of under 90,000 distinct CDR3 sequences listed, about 6% were seen once; the top ten hold around a third. The sample comes from a study of T cells after yellow fever vaccination. V lost 3 bases, J lost 0 bases, and 11 bases lay in between. This CDR3 spans 15 amino acids. Germline assignment: CDR1 SGHAT and CDR2 FQNNGV. This clonotype was sampled from a man aged 18 to 30 who received the YFV17D yellow fever vaccine. The chain combines TRBV11-2 with TRBJ2-5, with D hard to call. The sequences come from CD8+ T cells sorted from PBMCs, collected approximately 40 days after the first yellow fever vaccination. CDR3 region: CASSFAGVYQETQYF. In DNA, the CDR3 is TGTGCCAGCAGCTTCGCAGGAGTGTACCAAGAGACCCAGTACTTC. Based on the CDR3 plus reference TRBV11-2 and TRBJ2-5, the full variable domain is EAGVAQSPRYKIIEKRQSVAFWCNPISGHATLYWYQQILGQGPKLLIQFQNNGVVDDSQLPKDRFSAERLKGVDSTLKIQPAKLEDSAVYLCASSFAGVYQETQYFGPGTRLLVL.